This is a list of T cell receptor beta chains from one sample in a study of cytomegalovirus exposure and HLA in healthy donors. TCRdb's table, derived via immunoSEQ multiplex PCR, lists solely in-frame clones and lacks some. The repertoire holds about 160,000 clones, with more than 60% as singletons. Sequencing used PBMCs. The receptors derive from a man aged 40-50 years in good health and CMV-seronegative. The CDR3 runs from the conserved cysteine through the conserved F or W. A D gene is named only where the DNA matches it firmly. For some rows the clone size is stated as once, few or many, or as a class when expanded; others skip it.

clone size	J gene	V gene	D gene	CDR3 DNA	CDR3 protein
NA	TRBJ2-7	TRBV6-4	NA	TGTGCCAGCAGTGACTCTCGATTCTACAGGGTTTCCCGGGGCGAGCAGTACTTC	CASSDSRFYRVSRGEQYF
NA	TRBJ2-6	TRBV5-4	TRBD1	TGTGCCAGCAGCCTACAGGGGACCGGGGCCAACGTCCTGACTTTC	CASSLQGTGANVLTF
NA	TRBJ1-2	TRBV19	NA	TGTGCCAGTAGTATACTAGGCGGGGGCAATGGCTACACCTTC	CASSILGGGNGYTF
NA	TRBJ1-2	TRBV6-5	NA	TGTGCCAGCAGCCGGGGAAGTTATAGCGGCTACACCTTC	CASSRGSYSGYTF
NA	TRBJ2-3	TRBV7-2	NA	TGTGCCAGCAGCTTATTGAGGCGTGGAGATACGCAGTATTTT	CASSLLRRGDTQYF
NA	TRBJ1-3	TRBV6-1	TRBD1	TGTGCCAGCAGTGAGACGGGACAGGGGTCTGGAAACACCATATATTTT	CASSETGQGSGNTIYF
few	TRBJ1-6	TRBV30	NA	TGTGCCTGGGGTAGCTCCTATAATTCACCCCTCCACTTT	CAWGSSYNSPLHF
NA	TRBJ2-7	TRBV5-4	NA	TGTGCCAGCAGCAATCCGGGAAACTCGGCCTACGAGCAGTACTTC	CASSNPGNSAYEQYF
NA	TRBJ2-7	TRBV20-1	NA	TGCAGTGCTAGAAATGTCTACGAGCAGTACTTC	CSARNVYEQYF
few	TRBJ1-1	TRBV5-1	TRBD1	TGCGCCAGCAGCGGAACGACAGGGACGAACACTGAAGCTTTCTTT	CASSGTTGTNTEAFF
NA	TRBJ1-5	TRBV9	NA	TGTGCCAGCAGCGTAGTGGCGACAGCTTATAGCAATCAGCCCCAGCATTTT	CASSVVATAYSNQPQHF
few	TRBJ2-2	TRBV11-3	TRBD1	TGTGCCAGCAGCCTGACACAGGGGGCCACCGGGGAGCTGTTTTTT	CASSLTQGATGELFF
NA	TRBJ2-7	TRBV7-9	TRBD1	TGTGCCAGCAGCTTAACAGGGGTGGCCGAGCAGTACTTC	CASSLTGVAEQYF
NA	TRBJ1-2	TRBV19	TRBD1	TGTGCCAGTGGTAGACAGGGGGATGGCTACACCTTC	CASGRQGDGYTF
few	TRBJ1-5	TRBV2	NA	TGTGCCAGCAGTGAGGGAGGGGGGTATAGCAATCAGCCCCAGCATTTT	CASSEGGGYSNQPQHF
NA	TRBJ2-7	TRBV21-1	NA	TGTGCCAGCAGCTGTCGGACAGAGAACAGCTCCTACGAGCAGTACTTC	CASSCRTENSSYEQYF